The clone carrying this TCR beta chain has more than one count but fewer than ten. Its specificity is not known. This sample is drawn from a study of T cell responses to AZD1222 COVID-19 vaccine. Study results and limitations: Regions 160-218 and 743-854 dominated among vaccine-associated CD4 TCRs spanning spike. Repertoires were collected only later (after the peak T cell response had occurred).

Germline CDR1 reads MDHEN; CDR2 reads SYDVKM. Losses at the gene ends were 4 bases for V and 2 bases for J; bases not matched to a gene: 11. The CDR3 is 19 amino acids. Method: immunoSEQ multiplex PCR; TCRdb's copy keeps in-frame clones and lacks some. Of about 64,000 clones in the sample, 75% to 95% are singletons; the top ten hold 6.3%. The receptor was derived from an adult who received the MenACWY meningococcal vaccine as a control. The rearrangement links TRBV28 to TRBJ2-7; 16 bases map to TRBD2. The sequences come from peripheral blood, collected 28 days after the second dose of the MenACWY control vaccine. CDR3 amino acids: CASSSVGLAGGFIPYEQYF. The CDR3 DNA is TGTGCCAGCAGTTCCGTGGGACTAGCGGGAGGGTTTATCCCCTACGAGCAGTACTTC.